This TCR beta chain was sequenced for a study of blood T cell repertoires in COVID-19. Study details: Acute-phase and convalescent COVID-19 samples originated in the United States, Italy and Spain. Nucleic acid was either cDNA or gDNA, and it came from T cells, B-cell-depleted T cells, or PBMCs.

V gave up 3 bases and J gave up 6 bases; unmatched junction bases: 4. This CDR3 contains 13 residues. Germline V gene data show CDR1 as GTSNPN and CDR2 as SVGIG (reference sequence). Authors' analysis steps: Researchers report that nucleated cell counts were estimated from reference gene primer amplification. Only in-frame clones appear in the TCRdb table, and some are missing; sequencing was by immunoSEQ multiplex PCR. Clone size and V and J calls were adopted from that table, with D and trimming inferred from the DNA. The top ten clones hold around 2% of a sample with roughly 91,000 clones, less than 90% of them seen once.

This sequence joins TRBV30 and TRBJ1-5; 8 bases line up with TRBD1. Sequencing was done on a sample of peripheral blood. This TCR was sampled from a man aged 65 to 85 with active or convalescent COVID-19. The CDR3 region is CAWSGQGGQPQHF. The DNA of the CDR3 is TGTGCCTGGAGCGGACAGGGCGGTCAGCCCCAGCATTTT.